This is a list of T cell receptor beta chains from one sample in a study of identical twins. TCRdb reprocessed the 5' RACE reads via MiXCR and lists one record per CDR3 protein. The sample carries around 550,000 distinct CDR3 sequences, roughly 15% recorded once. This sample was also put to use in a study of yellow fever vaccine responses in identical twins.

Material: CD4+ T cells sorted from blood. The receptors come from a woman younger than 35 in good health. Both conserved end residues are part of each CDR3. D genes are given only for firm matches. The size entry is marked missing in some rows and otherwise reads once, few, many or a size class.

v_call: TRBV24-1
clone_size: few
d_call: TRBD2
j_call: TRBJ2-7
cdr3_aa: CATSPGGSTHEQYF
cdr3_nt: TGTGCCACCAGTCCGGGAGGGAGTACCCACGAGCAGTACTTC

v_call: TRBV18
clone_size: -
d_call: -
j_call: TRBJ2-2
cdr3_aa: CASSLTGRIVNTGELFF
cdr3_nt: TGTGCCAGCTCACTAACGGGGCGGATCGTTAACACCGGGGAGCTGTTTTTT

v_call: TRBV3-1
clone_size: -
d_call: -
j_call: TRBJ1-1
cdr3_aa: CASSKAGRWAFF
cdr3_nt: TGTGCCAGCAGCAAGGCGGGTCGCTGGGCTTTCTTT

v_call: TRBV10-2
clone_size: few
d_call: -
j_call: TRBJ1-4
cdr3_aa: CASSDRGGIREELFF
cdr3_nt: TGCGCCAGCAGTGATCGTGGGGGAATAAGGGAGGAACTGTTTTTT

v_call: TRBV3-1
clone_size: few
d_call: -
j_call: TRBJ2-1
cdr3_aa: CASSQETAYNEQFF
cdr3_nt: TGTGCCAGCAGCCAAGAAACAGCGTACAATGAGCAGTTCTTC

v_call: TRBV7-9
clone_size: few
d_call: -
j_call: TRBJ2-7
cdr3_aa: CASSRDTSPRTSYEQYF
cdr3_nt: TGTGCCAGCAGTCGAGATACCTCCCCCCGGACCTCCTACGAGCAGTACTTC

v_call: TRBV3-1
clone_size: -
d_call: TRBD1
j_call: TRBJ1-5
cdr3_aa: CASSRSGTGLTQPQHF
cdr3_nt: TGTGCCAGCAGCCGCTCCGGGACAGGGCTCACTCAGCCCCAGCATTTT

v_call: TRBV28
clone_size: -
d_call: TRBD1
j_call: TRBJ1-5
cdr3_aa: CASSSGGTGNQPQHF
cdr3_nt: TGTGCCAGCAGCTCCGGCGGGACAGGGAATCAGCCCCAGCATTTT

v_call: TRBV20-1
clone_size: few
d_call: -
j_call: TRBJ1-6
cdr3_aa: CSAREEAFGNSPLHF
cdr3_nt: TGCAGTGCTAGAGAAGAGGCTTTCGGGAATTCACCCCTCCACTTT

v_call: TRBV25-1
clone_size: -
d_call: -
j_call: TRBJ2-2
cdr3_aa: CASSEAHNTGELFF
cdr3_nt: TGTGCCAGCAGTGAAGCTCATAACACCGGGGAGCTGTTTTTT

v_call: TRBV27
clone_size: few
d_call: -
j_call: TRBJ2-1
cdr3_aa: CASSFQGLNNEQFF
cdr3_nt: TGTGCCAGCAGTTTCCAGGGCCTCAACAATGAGCAGTTCTTC

v_call: TRBV29-1
clone_size: few
d_call: -
j_call: TRBJ1-2
cdr3_aa: CSRGLGYYGYTF
cdr3_nt: TGCAGCAGGGGATTGGGGTACTATGGCTACACCTTC

v_call: TRBV6-1
clone_size: -
d_call: -
j_call: TRBJ2-7
cdr3_aa: CASSDLASSSYEQYF
cdr3_nt: TGTGCCAGCAGTGACCTAGCCTCGAGCTCCTACGAGCAGTACTTC

v_call: TRBV24-1
clone_size: few
d_call: TRBD1
j_call: TRBJ2-1
cdr3_aa: CATSEQGQVRLDEQFF
cdr3_nt: TGTGCCACCAGTGAGCAGGGACAGGTCCGGCTGGATGAGCAGTTCTTC

v_call: TRBV29-1
clone_size: many
d_call: TRBD1
j_call: TRBJ1-1
cdr3_aa: CSVGTGTGANTEAFF
cdr3_nt: TGCAGCGTTGGAACCGGGACAGGGGCTAACACTGAAGCTTTCTTT

v_call: TRBV20-1
clone_size: -
d_call: -
j_call: TRBJ2-5
cdr3_aa: CSALGRKETQYF
cdr3_nt: TGCAGTGCCCTGGGCAGAAAAGAGACCCAGTACTTC

v_call: TRBV3-1
clone_size: few
d_call: -
j_call: TRBJ1-2
cdr3_aa: CASSQEGRGPYGYTF
cdr3_nt: TGTGCCAGCAGCCAAGAGGGCAGGGGTCCCTATGGCTACACCTTC

v_call: TRBV5-5
clone_size: few
d_call: -
j_call: TRBJ2-3
cdr3_aa: CASSFAQPTDTQYF
cdr3_nt: TGTGCCAGCAGCTTTGCTCAACCCACAGATACGCAGTATTTT

v_call: TRBV2
clone_size: -
d_call: -
j_call: TRBJ2-1
cdr3_aa: CASRDLLGGGGDNEQFF
cdr3_nt: TGTGCCAGCAGAGACCTACTTGGGGGTGGGGGTGACAATGAGCAGTTCTTC

v_call: TRBV12-3/TRBV12-4
clone_size: few
d_call: TRBD1
j_call: TRBJ2-7
cdr3_aa: CASSLGDRGFPYEQYF
cdr3_nt: TGTGCCAGCAGTTTAGGGGACAGGGGGTTCCCCTACGAGCAGTACTTC

v_call: TRBV24-1
clone_size: few
d_call: -
j_call: TRBJ2-7
cdr3_aa: CATSDFPGSGEQYF
cdr3_nt: TGTGCCACCAGTGATTTTCCAGGGTCTGGCGAGCAGTACTTC

v_call: TRBV20-1
clone_size: few
d_call: TRBD2
j_call: TRBJ2-3
cdr3_aa: CSARVSGLSTDTQYF
cdr3_nt: TGCAGTGCTAGAGTTAGCGGGCTGAGCACAGATACGCAGTATTTT

v_call: TRBV5-1
clone_size: few
d_call: TRBD1
j_call: TRBJ2-5
cdr3_aa: CASSIQTGGLETQYF
cdr3_nt: TGCGCCAGCAGTATCCAAACAGGGGGCCTAGAGACCCAGTACTTC

v_call: TRBV5-1
clone_size: many
d_call: -
j_call: TRBJ2-1
cdr3_aa: CASSLSTRDEQFF
cdr3_nt: TGCGCCAGCAGCTTGAGCACAAGAGATGAGCAGTTCTTC

v_call: TRBV24-1
clone_size: many
d_call: -
j_call: TRBJ1-2
cdr3_aa: CATSGKGEDGYTF
cdr3_nt: TGTGCCACCAGTGGGAAAGGGGAGGATGGCTACACCTTC

v_call: TRBV10-3
clone_size: few
d_call: TRBD1
j_call: TRBJ2-2
cdr3_aa: CATVGTGSTGELFF
cdr3_nt: TGTGCCACCGTAGGGACAGGCAGCACCGGGGAGCTGTTTTTT

v_call: TRBV10-2
clone_size: few
d_call: -
j_call: TRBJ2-7
cdr3_aa: CASSESGWQGPHYEQYF
cdr3_nt: TGCGCCAGCAGCGAGAGTGGGTGGCAGGGTCCCCACTACGAGCAGTACTTC

v_call: TRBV7-3
clone_size: few
d_call: -
j_call: TRBJ2-1
cdr3_aa: CASSLTPAFNEQFF
cdr3_nt: TGTGCCAGCAGCTTAACGCCGGCCTTCAATGAGCAGTTCTTC

v_call: TRBV20-1
clone_size: -
d_call: -
j_call: TRBJ2-1
cdr3_aa: CSARDLARRSYNEQFF
cdr3_nt: TGCAGTGCTAGAGATCTGGCTAGAAGGTCCTACAATGAGCAGTTCTTC

v_call: TRBV10-3
clone_size: few
d_call: -
j_call: TRBJ2-3
cdr3_aa: CAISELGDTQYF
cdr3_nt: TGTGCCATCAGTGAACTTGGGGATACGCAGTATTTT

v_call: TRBV5-1
clone_size: many
d_call: -
j_call: TRBJ2-2
cdr3_aa: CASSLGGLNTGELFF
cdr3_nt: TGTGCCAGCAGCTTAGGCGGGCTGAACACCGGGGAGCTGTTTTTT

v_call: TRBV4-1
clone_size: -
d_call: -
j_call: TRBJ2-1
cdr3_aa: CASSQDGGQWNNEQFF
cdr3_nt: TGCGCCAGCAGCCAAGATGGTGGACAGTGGAACAATGAGCAGTTCTTC

v_call: TRBV15
clone_size: few
d_call: -
j_call: TRBJ2-5
cdr3_aa: CATSRDLGQGSETQYF
cdr3_nt: TGTGCCACCAGCAGAGATCTAGGGCAGGGTAGTGAGACCCAGTACTTC

v_call: TRBV27
clone_size: -
d_call: -
j_call: TRBJ2-1
cdr3_aa: CASSLTRLSYNEQFF
cdr3_nt: TGTGCCAGCAGTTTAACTAGGCTCTCCTACAATGAGCAGTTCTTC